These 4 T cell receptor beta chains were sequenced from one sample in a study of CD8 T cells in Susac syndrome. RNA, at about 0.45 to 1 ug, was reverse transcribed with random hexamers. TCRdb called the immunoSEQ multiplex PCR reads again in MiXCR, with one record for every CDR3 protein. Of a few hundred thousand distinct CDR3 sequences listed, approximately 91% are singletons. Material for sequencing was CD8+ T cells from PBMCs. The receptors originated from a human donor with multiple sclerosis.

About this clonotype: One junction end disagrees with the germline gene, perhaps due to a read error. The rearrangement uses TRBV5-6 and TRBJ1-1, with a possible D match to TRBD1 (6 bases). Per germline, CDR1 SGHDT and CDR2 YYEEEE. This CDR3 has 13 residues. CDR3 coding DNA: TGTGTCAGCAGCTTGCGGGGGGGCCGTGAAGCTTTCTTT. Translating it yields CVSSLRGGREAFF.

The gene calls are TRBV27 and TRBJ1-2; no clear D. Trimming cost V 6 bases and J 8 bases, with 16 bases left between them. CDR3 length: 13 residues. Germline V CDR1 and CDR2: MNHEY, SMNVEV (reference sequence). The CDR3 sequence: CASSSGPLGGYTF. The DNA of the CDR3 is TGTGCCAGCAGCTCGGGCCCCCTGGGGGGCTACACCTTC.

The gene calls are TRBV27 and TRBJ2-5; no clear D. V was cut by 3 bases and J by 5 bases, with 10 bases left in between. The CDR3 loop spans 13 amino acids. The germline V gene encodes CDR1 MNHEY and CDR2 SMNVEV (reference sequence). This CDR3 is CASSFLPVETQYF. CDR3 DNA: TGTGCCAGCAGTTTCCTTCCCGTCGAGACCCAGTACTTC.

The rearrangement joins TRBV20-1 to TRBJ2-7; D uncertain. Deletions cut 3 bases from V and 0 bases from J, with 6 bases between. Germline loops: CDR1 DFQATT, CDR2 SNEGSKA (reference sequence). The CDR3 has 12 amino acids. In nucleotides, the CDR3 is TGCAGTGCTAGCCGGAACTCCTACGAGCAGTACTTC. Translation: CSASRNSYEQYF.